The clone carrying this TCR beta chain was detected many times. Its specificity is not known. Between the trimmed V and J ends, which lost 4 bases and 3 bases, there was a span of 15 bases. Per germline, CDR1 KGHDR and CDR2 SFDVKD. The CDR3 loop spans 16 amino acids. This specimen belongs to a study of regulatory T cells in long-lasting Graves disease. The study, taken as a whole, reports: TCR diversity was lower in persistent Graves' patients than in newly diagnosed ones.

The sample's time point: newly diagnosed GD, antithyroid drugs for less than 3 months. PBMCs were the source of the RNA used for TCR sequencing. Assembly of TCR beta libraries relied on iRepertoire HTBI primers together with Arm-PCR of CDR3 regions. A single record per CDR3 protein comes from TCRdb applying MiXCR to the multiplex PCR reads. The sample yields roughly 500,000 distinct CDR3 sequences, roughly 15% seen once. The data also belong to a second study, concerning T cells in Graves' hyperthyroidism and ophthalmopathy.

This chain connects TRBV24-1 to TRBJ2-1; D is perhaps TRBD2 (7 bases). The material was peripheral blood mononuclear cells (PBMCs), obtained at new diagnosis, from a patient treated with antithyroid drugs. This TCR came from a woman aged 45-59 years with Graves disease. This CDR3 is CATSDSGLGGYNEQFF. The CDR3, as DNA: TGTGCCACCAGTGACTCTGGACTAGGGGGCTACAATGAGCAGTTCTTC.